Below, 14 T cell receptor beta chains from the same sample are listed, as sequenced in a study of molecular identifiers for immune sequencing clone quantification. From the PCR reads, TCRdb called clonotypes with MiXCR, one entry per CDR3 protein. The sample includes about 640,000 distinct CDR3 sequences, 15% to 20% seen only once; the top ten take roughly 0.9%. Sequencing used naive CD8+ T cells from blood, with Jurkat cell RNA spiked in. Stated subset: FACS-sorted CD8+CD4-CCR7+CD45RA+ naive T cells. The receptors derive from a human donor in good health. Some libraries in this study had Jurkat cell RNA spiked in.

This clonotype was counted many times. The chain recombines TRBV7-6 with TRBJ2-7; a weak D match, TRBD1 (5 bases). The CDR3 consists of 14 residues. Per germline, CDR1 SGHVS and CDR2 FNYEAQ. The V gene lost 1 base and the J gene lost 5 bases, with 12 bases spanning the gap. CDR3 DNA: TGTGCCAGCAGCTTAGAGGCAGGGCAGGACGAGCAGTACTTC. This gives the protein CASSLEAGQDEQYF. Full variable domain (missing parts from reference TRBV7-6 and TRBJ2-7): GAGVSQSPRYKVTKRGQDVALRCDPISGHVSLYWYRQALGQGPEFLTYFNYEAQQDKSGLPNDRFSAERPEGSISTLTIQRTEQRDSAMYRCASSLEAGQDEQYFGPGTRLTVT.

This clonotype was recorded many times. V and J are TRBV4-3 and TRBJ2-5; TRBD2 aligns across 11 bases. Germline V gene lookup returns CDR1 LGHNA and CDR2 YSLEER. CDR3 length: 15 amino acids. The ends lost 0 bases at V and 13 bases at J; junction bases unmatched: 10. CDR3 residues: CASSQEMALAGGRYF. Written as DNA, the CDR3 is TGCGCCAGCAGCCAAGAAATGGCGCTAGCGGGGGGCCGGTACTTC.

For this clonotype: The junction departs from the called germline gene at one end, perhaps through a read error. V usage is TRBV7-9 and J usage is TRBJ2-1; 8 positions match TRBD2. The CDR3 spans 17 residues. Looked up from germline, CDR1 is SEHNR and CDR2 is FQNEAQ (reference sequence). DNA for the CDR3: TGTGCCGGCAGCTTCCCTCGGGGGGGACACAAAGACAATGAGCAGTTCTTC. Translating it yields CAGSFPRGGHKDNEQFF.

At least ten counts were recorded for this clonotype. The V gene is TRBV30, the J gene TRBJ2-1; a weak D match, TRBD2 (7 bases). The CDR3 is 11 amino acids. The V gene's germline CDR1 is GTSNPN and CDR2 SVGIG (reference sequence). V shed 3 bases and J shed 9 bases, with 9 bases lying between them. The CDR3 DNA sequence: TGTGCCTGGAGGGGGGGGCTTGAGCAGTTCTTC. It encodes CAWRGGLEQFF.

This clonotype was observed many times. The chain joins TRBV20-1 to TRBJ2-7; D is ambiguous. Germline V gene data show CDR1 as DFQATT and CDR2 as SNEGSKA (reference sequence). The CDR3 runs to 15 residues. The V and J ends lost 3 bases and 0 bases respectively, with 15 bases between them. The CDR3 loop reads CSASPTDRTSYEQYF. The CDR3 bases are TGCAGTGCTAGCCCCACAGACCGGACCTCCTACGAGCAGTACTTC.

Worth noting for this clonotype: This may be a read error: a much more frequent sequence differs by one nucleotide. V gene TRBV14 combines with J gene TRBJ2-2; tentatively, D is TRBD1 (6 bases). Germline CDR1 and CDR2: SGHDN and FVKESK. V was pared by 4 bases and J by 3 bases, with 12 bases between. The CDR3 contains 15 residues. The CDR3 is CASSREGGDTGELFF. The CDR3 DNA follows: TGTGCCAGCAGCCGAGAAGGGGGAGACACCGGGGAGCTGTTTTTT.

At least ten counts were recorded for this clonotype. CDR3 residues: CASREQGGETQYF. CDR3 coding DNA: TGTGCCAGCAGAGAACAGGGGGGTGAGACCCAGTACTTC. The V and J genes are TRBV7-3 and TRBJ2-5; 8 bases are a match to TRBD1. The V gene end was trimmed by 6 bases and the J gene end by 5 bases; junction bases not matched to a gene: 5. Per germline, CDR1 SGHTA and CDR2 FQGTGA. CDR3 length equals 13 residues.

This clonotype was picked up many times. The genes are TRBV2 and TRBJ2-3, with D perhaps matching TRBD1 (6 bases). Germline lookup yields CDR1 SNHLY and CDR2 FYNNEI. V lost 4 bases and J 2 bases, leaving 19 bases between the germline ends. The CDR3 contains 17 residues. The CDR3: CASSVGEGTQITDTQYF. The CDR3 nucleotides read TGTGCCAGCAGTGTAGGCGAGGGGACACAGATCACAGATACGCAGTATTTT.

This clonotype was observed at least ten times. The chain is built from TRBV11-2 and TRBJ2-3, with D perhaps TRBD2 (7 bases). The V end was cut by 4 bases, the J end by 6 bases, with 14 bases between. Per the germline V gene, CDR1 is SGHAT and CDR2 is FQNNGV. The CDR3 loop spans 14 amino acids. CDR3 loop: CASSSIGGADTQYF. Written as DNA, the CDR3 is TGTGCCAGCAGCTCAATAGGGGGGGCGGATACGCAGTATTTT.

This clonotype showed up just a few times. The DNA of the CDR3 is TGCGCCAGCAGCCAAGGGACCTCGGGACAGGGGGTGCAAGAGACCCAGTACTTC. It yields the protein CASSQGTSGQGVQETQYF. The chain is built from TRBV4-1 and TRBJ2-5; 11 nucleotides match TRBD1. Germline CDR1 and CDR2: MGHRA and YSYEKL. This CDR3 has 18 amino acids. V gave up 1 base and J gave up 2 bases; unmatched junction bases: 9.

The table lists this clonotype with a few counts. The DNA for the CDR3 is TGTGCCAGCAGTTTCGGTGCGGGAAACGGGGAGCTGTTTTTT. Its protein product is CASSFGAGNGELFF. This chain connects TRBV12-3 or TRBV12-4 to TRBJ2-2; perhaps TRBD2 as D (6 bases). Between the trimmed V and J ends, which lost 3 bases and 7 bases, there was a span of 12 bases. The CDR3 runs to 14 residues.

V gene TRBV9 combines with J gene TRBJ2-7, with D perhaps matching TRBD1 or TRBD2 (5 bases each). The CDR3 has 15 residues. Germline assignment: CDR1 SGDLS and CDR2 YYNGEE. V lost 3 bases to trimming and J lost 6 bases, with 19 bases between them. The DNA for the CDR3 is TGTGCCAGCAGCGCCGACCCTGGGACCCTAAGCGAGCAGTACTTC. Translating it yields CASSADPGTLSEQYF.

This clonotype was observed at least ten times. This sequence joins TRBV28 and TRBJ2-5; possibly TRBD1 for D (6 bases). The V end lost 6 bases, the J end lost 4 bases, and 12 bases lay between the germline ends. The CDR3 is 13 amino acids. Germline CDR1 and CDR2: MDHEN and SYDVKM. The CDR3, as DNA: TGTGCCAGCAGCCTGGGACACGGAGAGACCCAGTACTTC. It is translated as CASSLGHGETQYF.

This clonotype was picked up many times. The CDR3 DNA is TGTGCCACCACGCCCGGACAGTTCCTCACAGATACGCAGTATTTT. It translates to CATTPGQFLTDTQYF. The chain combines TRBV15 with TRBJ2-3, with a tentative D call TRBD1 (6 bases). Looked up from germline, CDR1 is LNHNV and CDR2 is YYDKDF (reference sequence). The V end lost 7 bases, the J end lost 2 bases, and 16 bases lay between the germline ends. This CDR3 spans 15 amino acids.